This TCR beta chain stems from a study of radiotherapy plus CTLA-4 blockade in lung cancer. Study information: Disease control was present in 30% to 35% of patients, and objective responses in approximately 20%. Study observations and caveats: After radiotherapy and ipilimumab, tumor-derived clones expanded in peripheral blood. Interferon-beta and early blood T cell clone dynamics reportedly predicted response best.

This clone appeared once. Its specificity is not known. Clones were read by immunoSEQ multiplex PCR, and TCRdb kept only the in-frame ones, dropping some. The sample holds some 96,000 clones; just over 85% are singletons and the top ten take 4.9%. This CDR3 contains 19 residues. V lost 4 bases to trimming and J lost 0 bases; unmatched junction nucleotides: 11. Germline CDR1 reads MGHRA; CDR2 reads YSYEKL. This TCR derives from a human donor with non-small cell lung cancer that progressed on radiotherapy plus ipilimumab. The specimen was peripheral blood, collected from a patient treated with radiotherapy plus ipilimumab. The genes are TRBV4-1 and TRBJ1-4; 10 nucleotides align to TRBD1. The DNA for the CDR3 is TGCGCCAGCAGCCCGTGGGACAGGGGCGCCCAGGCAACTAATGAAAAACTGTTTTTT. Residues: CASSPWDRGAQATNEKLFF.